This TCR beta chain was sequenced in a study of Graves' ophthalmopathy and Graves' hyperthyroidism. From RNA, the CDR3 regions of TCR beta chains were amplified and sequenced. HTBI primers were used in a first-round RT-PCR, which preceded a second-round multiplex PCR. TCRdb reanalysed the multiplex PCR reads using MiXCR and keeps one entry per CDR3 protein. In the table there are some 750,000 distinct CDR3 sequences, 40% of which are singletons. General study points: A model of 13 signatures distinguished ophthalmopathy from stable hyperthyroidism at around 91% sensitivity and 81.08% specificity.

Remarks on this clonotype: What it binds is not known.

The ends lost 0 bases at V and 3 bases at J; junction bases unmatched: 4. Germline V gene sequence: CDR1 DFQATT, CDR2 SNEGSKA (reference sequence). The CDR3 is 14 residues long. The TCR sequence derives from an adult man with Graves' ophthalmopathy. This rearrangement joins TRBV20-1 to TRBJ2-7; TRBD2 aligns across 8 bases. Sequenced: peripheral blood. In nucleotides, the CDR3 is TGCAGTGCTAGAGATCAGGCGGGAGGCTACGAGCAGTACTTC. Encoded protein: CSARDQAGGYEQYF.